This T cell receptor (beta chain) came from a study of T cell changes during pregnancy in multiple sclerosis. Profiled with immunoSEQ multiplex PCR; TCRdb holds only in-frame clones, not every one. This table has tens of thousands of clones, more than 90% appearing once. The material sequenced was peripheral blood, taken in the third trimester of pregnancy. The TCR comes from a female donor with multiple sclerosis, enrolled in a pregnancy study.

The CDR3 coding sequence is TGTGCCAGCAGTTTACAGGGTCCTAATTCACCCCTCCACTTT. As protein: CASSLQGPNSPLHF. V usage is TRBV27 and J usage is TRBJ1-6; a weak D match, TRBD1 (5 bases). The germline V gene encodes CDR1 MNHEY and CDR2 SMNVEV (reference sequence). This CDR3 spans 14 amino acids. Trimming took 2 bases from V and 6 from J, leaving 8 bases between them.